The 14 T cell receptor beta chains below come from one sample, sequenced in a study of regulatory T cells in long-lasting Graves disease. Arm-PCR of CDR3 regions with iRepertoire HTBI primers generated TCR beta libraries. TCRdb processed the multiplex PCR reads anew with MiXCR; each CDR3 protein has one entry. The repertoire includes about 400,000 distinct CDR3 sequences, less than 25% of them detected once, and around 20% sits in the top ten. Time point described: persistent/refractory GD, antithyroid drugs over 5 years with positive TRAb. There was RNA extracted from PBMCs, and the TCR library was made from it. The material sequenced was peripheral blood mononuclear cells (PBMCs), taken when the disease was refractory, from a patient treated with antithyroid drugs. Source of these receptors: a female donor with Graves disease.

This clonotype was seen many times. The chain has TRBV6-5 and TRBJ2-1; a weak D match, TRBD2 (6 bases). From germline, CDR1 is MNHEY and CDR2 SVGAGI. The CDR3 length is 15 residues. Trimming pared 1 base from V and 6 bases from J, leaving 13 bases between. As DNA, the CDR3 is TGTGCCAGCAGTTACTTGGGGGGAGCGGGCAATGAGCAGTTCTTC. This codes for CASSYLGGAGNEQFF.

The J gene is TRBJ2-1, the V gene TRBV15; a possible D gene is TRBD2 (5 bases). CDR1 is LNHNV and CDR2 is YYDKDF in the germline V gene (reference sequence). V was pared by 0 bases and J by 6 bases, with 9 bases between. This CDR3 spans 14 amino acids. CDR3 protein: CATSRDTDSNEQFF. Written as DNA, the CDR3 is TGTGCCACCAGCAGAGATACGGACTCCAATGAGCAGTTCTTC.

This chain links TRBV12-3 or TRBV12-4 with TRBJ1-5; no reliable D call. The ends were cut back, 3 bases at V and 3 bases at J, with 9 bases in the middle. This CDR3 has 14 residues. CDR3 DNA: TGTGCCAGCAGTTTGGCATTTTCCAATCAGCCCCAGCATTTT. Translated: CASSLAFSNQPQHF.

This clonotype was seen many times. This chain links TRBV6-5 with TRBJ2-5, with 7 bases matching TRBD2. The CDR3 is 16 amino acids. V trimming: 2 bases; J trimming: 4 bases; junction bases outside the gene matches: 10. CDR1 MNHEY and CDR2 SVGAGI come from the germline V gene. The CDR3 nucleotides are TGTGCCAGCAGTTACGATCTAGCGGAGGCGGGAGAGACCCAGTACTTC. This codes for CASSYDLAEAGETQYF.

This clonotype showed up just a few times. The chain links TRBV5-6 to TRBJ2-7; TRBD2 is a possible D gene (5 bases). The CDR3 covers 14 residues. Between the trimmed V and J ends, which lost 4 bases and 3 bases, there was a span of 14 bases. Germline-derived CDR1 and CDR2 are SGHDT and YYEEEE. CDR3: CASSPLGKDYEQYF. Written as DNA, the CDR3 is TGTGCCAGCAGCCCACTAGGCAAGGACTACGAGCAGTACTTC.

This clonotype was found a few times. CDR3 residues: CASSEPPHHYFDRGLTYEQYF. CDR3 coding DNA: TGTGCCAGCAGTGAACCACCACACCATTACTTCGACAGGGGGCTAACCTACGAGCAGTACTTC. The chain uses TRBV25-1 and TRBJ2-1, with 10 positions matching TRBD1. The DNA matches TRBJ2-7 better at its end, which makes the J call doubtful. The CDR3 runs 21 residues. Germline CDR1 is MGHDK and CDR2 is SYGVNS.

The chain uses TRBV25-1 and TRBJ2-7; D might be TRBD1 (5 bases). CDR3 length equals 21 residues. The V end lost 2 bases, the J end lost 2 bases, and 31 bases lay between the germline ends. Germline CDR1 MGHDK, CDR2 SYGVNS. The CDR3 DNA sequence: TGTGCCAGCAGTGAACCACCACACCATTACTTCGACAAGGGGCTAACCTACGAGCAGTACTTC. Amino acid sequence: CASSEPPHHYFDKGLTYEQYF.

Many counts were recorded for this clonotype. This sequence joins TRBV18 and TRBJ2-7; the D gene is possibly TRBD1 (5 bases). CDR1 KGHSH and CDR2 LQKENI come from the germline V gene. V lost 6 bases and J lost 0, with 18 bases in between. CDR3 length: 16 amino acids. The CDR3 region is CASSPRWGRASYEQYF. CDR3 bases: TGTGCCAGCTCCCCCCGGTGGGGCAGGGCCTCCTACGAGCAGTACTTC.

This clonotype has more than one count but fewer than ten. This sequence joins TRBV29-1 and TRBJ1-1; 9 bases are a match to TRBD1. CDR1 and CDR2 (germline): SQVTM, ANQGSEA. Trimming removed 6 bases from V and 1 base from J; junction bases left unmatched: 3. CDR3 length equals 13 residues. The CDR3 reads CSVATGGNTEAFF. The CDR3 nucleotides read TGCAGCGTGGCGACAGGGGGGAACACTGAAGCTTTCTTT.

This clonotype was recorded once. V usage is TRBV6-1 and J usage is TRBJ1-5; 9 nucleotides match TRBD1. This CDR3 has 18 amino acids. Germline lookup yields CDR1 MNHNS and CDR2 SASEGT. Trimming cost V 5 bases and J 3 bases; bases outside gene matches: 14. The CDR3 DNA reads TGTGCCAGCAGTATCACCCCCGGGACAGGGCTTAACAATCAGCCCCAGCATTTT. This codes for CASSITPGTGLNNQPQHF.

The chain couples TRBV6-1 to TRBJ2-7; 11 nucleotides line up with TRBD2. CDR1 and CDR2 (germline): MNHNS, SASEGT. Unmatched junction bases numbered 12, after V lost 10 bases and J lost 4 bases. There are 15 residues in the CDR3. The DNA of the CDR3 is TGTGCCACCAAATTCGGGGGACTAGCGGATTACGAGCAGTACTTC. Amino acid sequence: CATKFGGLADYEQYF.

The CDR3 protein is CASSLGTGMAIYF. CDR3 DNA sequence: TGTGCCAGCAGCTTAGGGACGGGAATGGCCATATATTTT. J is TRBJ1-3 and V is TRBV7-2; no definite D call. The CDR3 has 13 residues. The V and J ends lost 1 base and 11 bases respectively, with 12 bases between them. Per the germline V gene, CDR1 is SGHTA and CDR2 is FQGNSA.

This clonotype was picked up a small number of times. V is TRBV7-9 and J is TRBJ2-5, with TRBD2 as a possible D gene (6 bases). V shed 1 base and J shed 5 bases, with 17 bases lying between them. Germline lookup yields CDR1 SEHNR and CDR2 FQNEAQ (reference sequence). CDR3 length: 16 residues. Here the CDR3 reads CASSLGVEGSGETQYF. DNA of the CDR3: TGTGCCAGCAGCTTAGGGGTGGAGGGGAGTGGTGAGACCCAGTACTTC.

The genes are TRBV14 and TRBJ2-5; D unresolved. The germline gives CDR1 SGHDN, CDR2 FVKESK. The CDR3 length is 12 residues. V shed 3 bases and J shed 3 bases, with 5 bases lying between them. The CDR3 region is CASSQAKETQYF. The CDR3 nucleotides are TGTGCCAGCAGCCAGGCAAAAGAGACCCAGTACTTC.